This entry lists 4 T cell receptor beta chains sequenced from one sample in a study of blood T cells in healthy people across ages. Primers used in a second PCR of roughly 7 to 12 cycles were a sample-barcoded 5' primer and a J-beta primer mix. MiXCR, applied by TCRdb to the 5' RACE reads, yields one record per CDR3 protein. The sample includes roughly 800,000 distinct CDR3 sequences, 58% of them seen just once. The sample taken for sequencing was blood. The receptors here all came from a man aged 25-40 years in good health.

This sequence joins TRBV28 and TRBJ2-3; no firm D call. V lost 7 bases and J lost 1, with 15 bases in between. Germline CDR1 reads MDHEN; CDR2 reads SYDVKM. This CDR3 is built from 15 residues. The CDR3 DNA follows: TGTGCCAGCACCCGAGATCAACGAGGCACAGATACGCAGTATTTT. Protein sequence: CASTRDQRGTDTQYF.

The chain employs TRBV10-3 and TRBJ2-1, with TRBD1 matching 10 bases. CDR3 length equals 15 residues. V lost 6 bases and J lost 7; bases outside the gene matches: 9. Germline V CDR1 and CDR2: ENHRY, SYGVKD. The CDR3: CAIRDDRGRLNEQFF. DNA of the CDR3: TGTGCCATCAGGGATGACAGGGGGCGTCTGAATGAGCAGTTCTTC.

This chain joins TRBV28 and TRBJ1-2, with 10 bases aligning to TRBD1. V shed 5 bases, J shed 6 bases, and the junction held 9 bases outside the gene matches. Germline assignment: CDR1 MDHEN and CDR2 SYDVKM. The CDR3 has 15 residues. This chain's CDR3 is CASSTPGTGVDGYTF. CDR3 bases: TGTGCCAGCAGTACTCCCGGGACAGGGGTCGATGGCTACACCTTC.

The chain joins TRBV12-3 or TRBV12-4 to TRBJ1-2; maybe TRBD1 (5 bases). Trimming pared 10 bases from V and 7 bases from J, leaving 13 bases between. The CDR3 has 11 residues. CDR3 in amino acids: CATTTGGGYTF. The CDR3 region has the DNA TGTGCCACTACCACGGGGGGTGGCTACACCTTC.